A selection of T cell receptor beta chains follows, all from one sample in a study of blood T cell repertoires in COVID-19. Method: immunoSEQ multiplex PCR; TCRdb's copy keeps in-frame clones and lacks some. The table lists under 300,000 clones, 86% of them singletons, with 2.2% in the top ten. Sequencing was carried out using peripheral blood. All receptors derive from a man aged 30-40 years who had recovered from COVID-19. The CDR3 runs from the conserved cysteine through the conserved F or W. The D gene is left open where the match is weak. Expanded clones are given a class, and other clones once, few, many or no size at all.

J,V,D,size,DNA,CDR3
TRBJ1-1,TRBV7-6,-,-,TGTGCCAGCAGCTTAGGACAGAGTGAAGCTTTCTTT,CASSLGQSEAFF
TRBJ1-6,TRBV6-5,-,-,TGTGCCAGCGGGCGGGGACCCCTCCACTTT,CASGRGPLHF
TRBJ1-3,TRBV7-2,-,few,TGTGCCAGCAGCTCTAGGGGTGGGGCTGGAAACACCATATATTTT,CASSSRGGAGNTIYF
TRBJ1-1,TRBV19,TRBD1,-,TGTGCCAGTAGTATAGGCACCAGGGGGGTCACTGAAGCTTTCTTT,CASSIGTRGVTEAFF
TRBJ2-7,TRBV6-1,-,-,TGTGCCAGCAGTGAAGGAGGGTATACCTCCTACGAGCAGTACTTC,CASSEGGYTSYEQYF
TRBJ1-5,TRBV15,-,-,TGTGCCACCAGCAGAGATCTGTTACAGGGCAATCAGCCCCAGCATTTT,CATSRDLLQGNQPQHF
TRBJ2-4,TRBV11-3,-,-,TGTGCCAGCAGCTTAGTGCTAGAGGACATTCAGTACTTC,CASSLVLEDIQYF
TRBJ1-3,TRBV27,TRBD1,once,TGTGCCAGCAGTTCACAGGGGGGATCTGGAAACACCATATATTTT,CASSSQGGSGNTIYF
TRBJ2-5,TRBV3-1/TRBV3-2,-,-,TGTGCCAGCAGCCAAGATGGTCAGAATCTGGAGACCCAGTACTTC,CASSQDGQNLETQYF
TRBJ1-2,TRBV2,-,-,TGTGCCAGCAGTGAAGGTCTATCTTCTGGCTACACCTTC,CASSEGLSSGYTF
TRBJ2-7,TRBV7-9,TRBD1,-,TGTGCCAGCAGCTTAGCGCTCTCCGGGACAGGGAGGTACGAGCAGTACTTC,CASSLALSGTGRYEQYF
TRBJ1-2,TRBV6-2/TRBV6-3,TRBD1,-,TGTGCCAGCAGTTACTCGGGACAGGCATCAGCTAACTATGGCTACACCTTC,CASSYSGQASANYGYTF